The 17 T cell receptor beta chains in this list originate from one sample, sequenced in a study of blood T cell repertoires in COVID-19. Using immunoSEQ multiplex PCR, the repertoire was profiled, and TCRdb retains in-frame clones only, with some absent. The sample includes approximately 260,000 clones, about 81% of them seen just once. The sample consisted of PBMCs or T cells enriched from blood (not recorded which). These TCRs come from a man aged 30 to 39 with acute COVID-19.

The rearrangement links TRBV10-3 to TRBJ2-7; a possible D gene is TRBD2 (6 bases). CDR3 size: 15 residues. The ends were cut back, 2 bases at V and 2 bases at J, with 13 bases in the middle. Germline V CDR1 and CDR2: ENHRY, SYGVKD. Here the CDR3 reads CAISEGLASAYEQYV. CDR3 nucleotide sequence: TGTGCCATCAGTGAGGGTTTGGCTAGCGCCTACGAGCAGTACGTC.

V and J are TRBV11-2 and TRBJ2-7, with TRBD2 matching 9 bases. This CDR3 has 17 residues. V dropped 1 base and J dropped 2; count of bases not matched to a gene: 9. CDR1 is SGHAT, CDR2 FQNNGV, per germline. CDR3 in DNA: TGTGCCAGCAGCTTAGGGGGAGCGGGGGGTAGGCCCTACGAGCAGTACGTC. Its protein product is CASSLGGAGGRPYEQYV.

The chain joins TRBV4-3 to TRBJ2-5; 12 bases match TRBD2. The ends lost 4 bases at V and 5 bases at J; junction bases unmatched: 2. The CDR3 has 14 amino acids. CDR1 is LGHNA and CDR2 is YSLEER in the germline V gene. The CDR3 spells CASSPSGRAETQYF. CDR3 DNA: TGCGCCAGCAGCCCTAGCGGGAGGGCGGAGACCCAGTACTTC.

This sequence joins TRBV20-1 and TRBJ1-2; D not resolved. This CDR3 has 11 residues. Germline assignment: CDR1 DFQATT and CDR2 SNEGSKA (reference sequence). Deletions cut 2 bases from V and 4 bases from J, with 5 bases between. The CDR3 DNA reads TGCAGTGCTAGATCTGTCTATGGCTACACCTTC. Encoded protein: CSARSVYGYTF.

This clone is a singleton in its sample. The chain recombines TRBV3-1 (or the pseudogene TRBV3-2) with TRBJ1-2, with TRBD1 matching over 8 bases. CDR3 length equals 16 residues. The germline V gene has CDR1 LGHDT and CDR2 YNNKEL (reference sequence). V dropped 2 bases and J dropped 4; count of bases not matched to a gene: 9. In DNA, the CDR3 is TGTGCCAGCAGCCAACCATCAGGGGGCGCGGGCTATGGCTACACCTTC. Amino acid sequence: CASSQPSGGAGYGYTF.

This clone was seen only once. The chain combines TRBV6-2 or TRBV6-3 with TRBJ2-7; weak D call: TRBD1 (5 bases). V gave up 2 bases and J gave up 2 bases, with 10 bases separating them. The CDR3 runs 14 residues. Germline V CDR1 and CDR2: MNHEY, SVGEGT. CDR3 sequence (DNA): TGTGCCAGCAGTTACGATACAGGTCCCTACGAGCAGTACGTC. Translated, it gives CASSYDTGPYEQYV.

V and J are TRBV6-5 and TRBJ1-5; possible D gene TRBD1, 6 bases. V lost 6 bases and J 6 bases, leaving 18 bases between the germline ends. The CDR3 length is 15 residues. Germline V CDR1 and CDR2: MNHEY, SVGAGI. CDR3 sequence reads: CASRTGGARGQPQHF. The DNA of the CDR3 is TGTGCCAGCAGGACGGGGGGGGCCAGGGGTCAGCCCCAGCATTTT.

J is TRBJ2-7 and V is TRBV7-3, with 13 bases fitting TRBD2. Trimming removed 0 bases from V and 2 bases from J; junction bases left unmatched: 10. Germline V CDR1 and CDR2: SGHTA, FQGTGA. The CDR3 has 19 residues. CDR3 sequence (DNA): TGTGCCAGCAGCTTAACGTCCGGACTAGCGGGAGTAGAAACCTACGAGCAGTACGTC. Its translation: CASSLTSGLAGVETYEQYV.

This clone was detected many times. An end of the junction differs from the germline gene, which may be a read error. CDR3 amino acids: CASSLLGTGVNTEAFF. CDR3 DNA sequence: TGTGCCAGCAGCTTGTTAGGGACAGGGGTGAACACTGAAGCTTTCTTT. The gene calls are TRBV5-1 and TRBJ1-1, with 10 bases fitting TRBD1. Germline CDR1 reads SGHRS; CDR2 reads YFSETQ. The CDR3 length is 16 residues.

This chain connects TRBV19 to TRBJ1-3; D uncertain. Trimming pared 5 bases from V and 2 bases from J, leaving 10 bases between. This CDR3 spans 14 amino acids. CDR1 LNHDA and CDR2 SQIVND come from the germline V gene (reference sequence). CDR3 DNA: TGTGCCAGTAGTCGAGGCGGGGCTGGAAACACCATATATTTT. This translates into CASSRGGAGNTIYF. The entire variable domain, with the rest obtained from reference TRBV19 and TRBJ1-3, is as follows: DGGITQSPKYLFRKEGQNVTLSCEQNLNHDAMYWYRQDPGQGLRLIYYSQIVNDFQKGDIAEGYSVSREKKESFPLTVTSAQKNPTAFYLCASSRGGAGNTIYFGEGSWLTVV.

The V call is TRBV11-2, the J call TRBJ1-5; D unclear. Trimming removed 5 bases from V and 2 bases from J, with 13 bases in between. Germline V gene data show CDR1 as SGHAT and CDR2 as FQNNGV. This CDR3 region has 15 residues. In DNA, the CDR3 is TGTGCCAGCAGCACCCGATCGGGAGGCAATCAGCCCCAGCATTTT. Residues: CASSTRSGGNQPQHF.

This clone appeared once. As DNA, the CDR3 is TGCGCCAGCACACCTGGACTAGCACCGACAAGGGGCGGGGAGCTGTTTTTT. Translating it yields CASTPGLAPTRGGELFF. The rearrangement uses TRBV5-1 and TRBJ2-2; 8 nucleotides line up with TRBD2. V shed 6 bases, J shed 7 bases, and the junction held 17 bases outside the gene matches. Germline V gives CDR1 SGHRS, CDR2 YFSETQ. The CDR3 extends over 17 amino acids.

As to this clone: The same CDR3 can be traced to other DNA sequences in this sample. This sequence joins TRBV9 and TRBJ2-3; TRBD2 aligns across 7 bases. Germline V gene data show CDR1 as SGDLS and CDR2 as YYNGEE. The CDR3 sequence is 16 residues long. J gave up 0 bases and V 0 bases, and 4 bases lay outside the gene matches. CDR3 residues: CASSVGSSGSTDTQYF. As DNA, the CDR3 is TGTGCCAGCAGCGTAGGCTCTAGCGGTAGCACAGATACGCAGTATTTT.

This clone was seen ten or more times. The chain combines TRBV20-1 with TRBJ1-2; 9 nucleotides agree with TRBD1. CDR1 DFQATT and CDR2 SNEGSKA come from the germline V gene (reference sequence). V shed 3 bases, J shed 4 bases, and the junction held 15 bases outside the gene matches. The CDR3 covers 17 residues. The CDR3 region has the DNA TGCAGTGCTAGTTCGGTCTCATCGGACAGGGGATCCTATGGCTACACCTTC. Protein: CSASSVSSDRGSYGYTF.

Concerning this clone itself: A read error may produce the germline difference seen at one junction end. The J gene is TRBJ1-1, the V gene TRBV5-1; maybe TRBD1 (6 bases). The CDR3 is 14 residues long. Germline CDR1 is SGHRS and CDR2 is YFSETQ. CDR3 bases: TGTGCCAGCAGCCCCACAGGGATGAACACTGAAGCTTTCTTT. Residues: CASSPTGMNTEAFF.

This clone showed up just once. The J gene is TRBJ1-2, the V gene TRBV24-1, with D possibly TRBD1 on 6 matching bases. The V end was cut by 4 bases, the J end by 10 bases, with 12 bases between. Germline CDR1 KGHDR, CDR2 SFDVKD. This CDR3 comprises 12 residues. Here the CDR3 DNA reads TGTGCCACCAGTGAACAACCAGGGGACTACACCTTC. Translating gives CATSEQPGDYTF.

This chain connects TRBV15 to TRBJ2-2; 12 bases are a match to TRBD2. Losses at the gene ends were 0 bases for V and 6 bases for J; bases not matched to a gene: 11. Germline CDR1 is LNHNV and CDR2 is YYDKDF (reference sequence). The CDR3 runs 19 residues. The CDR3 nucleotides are TGTGCCACCAGCAGAGATGTAGGACTAGCGGGGAAAGGGCCCGGGGAGCTGTTTTTT. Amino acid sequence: CATSRDVGLAGKGPGELFF. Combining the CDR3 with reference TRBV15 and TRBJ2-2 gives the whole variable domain DAMVIQNPRYQVTQFGKPVTLSCSQTLNHNVMYWYQQKSSQAPKLLFHYYDKDFNNEADTPDNFQSRRPNTSFCFLDIRSPGLGDTAMYLCATSRDVGLAGKGPGELFFGEGSRLTVL.